In its sample, the clone carrying this T cell receptor (beta chain) was seen many times. The antigen is not known. Attachment of unique molecular identifiers was made to individual cDNA molecules. MiXCR, run by TCRdb on the 5' RACE reads, gives a single entry per CDR3 protein. The table includes approximately 40,000 distinct CDR3 sequences, about a tenth detected once. This sample was included in a study of early T cells in non-severe SARS-CoV-2 infection. General observations from the study: Missing private and CD4 specificities, VDJdb matching favored anti-spike CD8 responses.

Germline V gene sequence: CDR1 SGHAT, CDR2 FQNNGV. This CDR3 has 9 amino acids. V was clipped by 5 bases and J by 15 bases, with 8 bases between them. The clonotype originates from an adult who was a healthcare worker with PCR-confirmed SARS-CoV-2 infection or an uninfected control (not recorded which). The chain uses TRBV11-2 and TRBJ2-1, with D unresolved. Sequencing was done on a sample of whole blood. The CDR3 loop is CASSPRAFF. As DNA, the CDR3 is TGTGCCAGCAGCCCCCGCGCGTTCTTC.